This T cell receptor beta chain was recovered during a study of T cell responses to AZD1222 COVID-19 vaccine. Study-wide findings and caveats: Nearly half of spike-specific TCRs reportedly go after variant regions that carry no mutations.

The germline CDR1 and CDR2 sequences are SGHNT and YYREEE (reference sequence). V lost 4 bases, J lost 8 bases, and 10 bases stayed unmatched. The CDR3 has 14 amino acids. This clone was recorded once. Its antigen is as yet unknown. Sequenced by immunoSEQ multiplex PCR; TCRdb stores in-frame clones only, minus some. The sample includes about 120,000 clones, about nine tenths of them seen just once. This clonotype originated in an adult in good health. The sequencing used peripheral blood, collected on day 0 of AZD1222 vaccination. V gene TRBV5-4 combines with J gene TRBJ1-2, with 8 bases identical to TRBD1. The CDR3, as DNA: TGTGCCAGCAGCAAGGGACAGGAAGAATGGGGCTACACCTTC. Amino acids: CASSKGQEEWGYTF.